This TCR beta chain was recovered during a study of cytomegalovirus exposure and HLA in healthy donors. This CDR3 is 15 amino acids long. The V and J ends lost 3 bases and 10 bases respectively, with 19 bases between them. Germline values: CDR1 SEHNR, CDR2 FQNEAQ (reference sequence). Amplification used 60 Vbeta primers and 13 Jbeta primers. TCRdb's table, derived via immunoSEQ multiplex PCR, lists solely in-frame clones and lacks some. The sample has almost 200,000 clones, roughly 85% seen once; the top ten hold less than 2.5%. Sample: PBMCs. V usage is TRBV7-9 and J usage is TRBJ2-1; perhaps TRBD2 as D (6 bases). The clonotype comes from a woman between 50 and 59 years old in good health and CMV-seronegative. CDR3 coding DNA: TGTGCCAGCAGCTTCAGTCAACCAACTAGCTCCGAGCAGTTCTTC. Protein: CASSFSQPTSSEQFF.